The clone carrying this T cell receptor (beta chain) has a handful of counts. Its antigen is as yet unknown. The sample is drawn from a study of neurological immune-mediated disorders. Study-wide findings and caveats: The most TCR clonal expansion was seen in HTLV-1-associated myelopathy, whereas the least was seen in multiple sclerosis, below the level in healthy controls.

The authors produced cDNA by 5'RACE using 10-nucleotide random UMIs. TCRdb re-analysed the 5' RACE reads in MiXCR, keeping a single row per CDR3 protein. Here the sample spans under 85,000 distinct CDR3 sequences, roughly 14% being singletons. Healthy control samples came from blood bank volunteers in Maryland, USA. The unsorted libraries were produced from 2 million PBMCs held at -80 C. Trimming took off 5 bases at V and 2 bases at J, with 12 bases between the two ends. This CDR3 is built from 14 residues. Germline CDR1 is MNHEY and CDR2 is SVGAGI. This clonotype was obtained from a woman in her forties or fifties in good health. Sequencing was performed on PBMCs. The chain joins TRBV6-5 to TRBJ2-5; TRBD2 is a possible D gene (6 bases). The CDR3 sequence is CASSVTSPQETQYF. The CDR3, as DNA: TGTGCCAGCAGTGTGACTAGTCCTCAAGAGACCCAGTACTTC.